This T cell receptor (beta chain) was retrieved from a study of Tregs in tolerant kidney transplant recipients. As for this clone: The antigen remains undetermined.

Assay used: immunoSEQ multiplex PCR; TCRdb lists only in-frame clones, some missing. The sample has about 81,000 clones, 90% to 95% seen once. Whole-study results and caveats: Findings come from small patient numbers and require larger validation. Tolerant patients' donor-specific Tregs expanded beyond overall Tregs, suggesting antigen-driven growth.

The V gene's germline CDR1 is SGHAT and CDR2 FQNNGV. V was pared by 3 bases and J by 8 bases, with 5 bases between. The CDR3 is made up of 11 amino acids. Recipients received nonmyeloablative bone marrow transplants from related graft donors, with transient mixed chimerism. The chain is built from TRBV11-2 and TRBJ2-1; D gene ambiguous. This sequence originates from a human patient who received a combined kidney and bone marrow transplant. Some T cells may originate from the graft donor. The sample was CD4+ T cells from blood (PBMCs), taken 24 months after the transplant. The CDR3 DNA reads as TGTGCCAGCAGCTTCTATCATGAGCAGTTCTTC. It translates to CASSFYHEQFF.